The 28 T cell receptor beta chains presented below share a single source sample, sequenced in a study of CD8+ T cells in alopecia areata. The treatment is: oral pan-JAK inhibitor, 5-10 mg twice daily. Investigators isolated RNA and reverse transcribed it into cDNA to act as the sequencing template. Produced via immunoSEQ multiplex PCR; TCRdb's table is partial and in-frame only. The sample yields nearly 200,000 clones, over 45% seen once. This sample comprised CD4+ T cells sorted from blood, obtained at week 24, from a patient treated with tofacitinib. The receptor set was obtained from a human donor with alopecia areata.

V and J are TRBV19 and TRBJ2-6; TRBD1 is a possible D gene (5 bases). Germline lookup yields CDR1 LNHDA and CDR2 SQIVND (reference sequence). V lost 3 bases, J lost 4 bases, and 16 bases lay in between. The CDR3 has 17 amino acids. The CDR3 protein is CASSINPRASGANVLTF. Written as DNA, the CDR3 is TGTGCCAGTAGTATCAACCCCAGGGCGTCCGGGGCCAACGTCCTGACTTTC. Looking up the rest from reference TRBV19 and TRBJ2-6 gives the full variable domain: DGGITQSPKYLFRKEGQNVTLSCEQNLNHDAMYWYRQDPGQGLRLIYYSQIVNDFQKGDIAEGYSVSREKKESFPLTVTSAQKNPTAFYLCASSINPRASGANVLTFGAGSRLTVL.

The chain links TRBV28 to TRBJ1-1; 7 nucleotides agree with TRBD1. Trimming at V came to 5 bases and at J to 0 bases, leaving 0 bases not matched to a gene. Germline-derived CDR1 and CDR2 are MDHEN and SYDVKM. This CDR3 is built from 13 residues. CDR3 sequence: CASSRGLNTEAFF. CDR3 nucleotides: TGTGCCAGCAGTAGGGGGCTGAACACTGAAGCTTTCTTT.

CDR3 sequence: CASTRNTGELFF. CDR3 DNA: TGTGCCAGCACGAGGAACACCGGGGAGCTGTTTTTT. The chain recombines TRBV9 with TRBJ2-2; D is uncertain. CDR1 and CDR2 from the germline V gene are SGDLS and YYNGEE. CDR3 length: 12 residues. Between the trimmed V and J ends, which lost 6 bases and 1 base, there was a span of 4 bases.

This clone turned up a few times. At one end the junction does not follow the germline gene, possibly because of a read error. The CDR3, as DNA: TGCGCCAGCAGCCAAGATCGGGACAGGGATGGTTGGAGGACCCAGTACTTC. Its translation: CASSQDRDRDGWRTQYF. The rearrangement uses TRBV5-4 and TRBJ2-5, with 9 bases identical to TRBD1. CDR1 and CDR2 (germline): SGHNT, YYREEE (reference sequence). The CDR3 totals 17 residues.

V is TRBV5-1 and J is TRBJ2-5; maybe TRBD1 (5 bases). CDR3 length equals 12 residues. CDR1 is SGHRS, CDR2 YFSETQ, per germline. With 4 bases removed from V and 5 bases from J, the gap between germline ends came to 9 bases. CDR3 in DNA: TGCGCCAGCAGCCAGGGTGTGGAGACCCAGTACTTC. Its protein is CASSQGVETQYF.

The chain has TRBV27 and TRBJ2-7; 11 bases are a match to TRBD1. The J segment lost 7 bases and the V segment lost 4 bases, leaving 15 bases of the junction unmatched. The germline V gene encodes CDR1 MNHEY and CDR2 SMNVEV (reference sequence). The CDR3 sequence is 17 residues long. DNA of the CDR3: TGTGCCAGCAGTTGGAGGGCCCCGGGACAGGGGGTCTGGGAGCAGTACTTC. The encoded protein is CASSWRAPGQGVWEQYF.

The chain is built from TRBV29-1 and TRBJ1-2; D not certain. CDR3 length: 14 residues. Deletions cut 4 bases from V and 0 bases from J, with 12 bases between. The germline gives CDR1 SQVTM, CDR2 ANQGSEA. DNA of the CDR3: TGCAGCGTTGCCCCGGCAGTAGCTAACTATGGCTACACCTTC. Amino acids: CSVAPAVANYGYTF.

This clone came up a few times. This chain connects TRBV7-9 to TRBJ1-1; 8 positions match TRBD1. The CDR3 runs to 12 residues. Germline V CDR1 and CDR2: SEHNR, FQNEAQ (reference sequence). J lost 12 bases, V lost 4 bases, and 7 bases had no gene match. The CDR3 here is CASSSLQGETFF. For the CDR3, the DNA is TGTGCCAGCAGCTCCCTACAGGGGGAGACTTTCTTT.

This clone was detected only once. The V call is TRBV4-1, the J call TRBJ2-7; D is ambiguous. The V end lost 5 bases, the J end lost 2 bases, and 13 bases lay between the germline ends. Germline CDR1 MGHRA, CDR2 YSYEKL. CDR3 length: 14 amino acids. For the CDR3, the DNA is TGCGCCAGCAGCTCTAGGACGGTCGCCTACGAGCAGTACTTC. It is translated as CASSSRTVAYEQYF.

This clone occurred once. The rearrangement links TRBV2 to TRBJ1-5; D possibly corresponds to TRBD1 (6 bases). Germline V lookup: CDR1 SNHLY, CDR2 FYNNEI. Trimming stripped 3 bases from V and 5 bases from J, with 14 bases between. CDR3 length: 15 amino acids. The CDR3 nucleotides are TGTGCCAGCAGTGAGAGGGCAGGGGCGTATCAGCCCCAGCATTTT. It specifies CASSERAGAYQPQHF.

The chain has TRBV7-7 and TRBJ2-2; D is ambiguous. CDR3 length equals 17 residues. V gave up 0 bases and J gave up 0 bases, with 11 bases separating them. Germline V CDR1 and CDR2: SSHAT, FNYEAQ (reference sequence). CDR3 nucleotides: TGTGCCAGCAGCTTAGCCTCTCTGGGGTCGAACACCGGGGAGCTGTTTTTT. This translates into CASSLASLGSNTGELFF.

This clone was counted between two and nine times. The J gene is TRBJ2-3, the V gene TRBV4-3; maybe TRBD2 (5 bases). The CDR3 is 15 amino acids. V was clipped by 1 base and J by 6 bases, with 14 bases between them. CDR1 and CDR2 from the germline V gene are LGHNA and YSLEER. CDR3 residues: CASSQVERARDTQYF. DNA of the CDR3: TGCGCCAGCAGCCAAGTAGAGAGGGCCAGGGATACGCAGTATTTT.

The chain employs TRBV5-4 and TRBJ2-1; 10 bases are shared with TRBD2. This CDR3 contains 16 residues. The germline CDR1 and CDR2 sequences are SGHNT and YYREEE (reference sequence). V was pared by 6 bases and J by 4 bases, with 10 bases of the junction left unmatched. CDR3 residues: CASNMALAGQYNEQFF. In nucleotides, the CDR3 is TGTGCCAGCAATATGGCACTAGCGGGACAGTACAATGAGCAGTTCTTC.

The chain couples TRBV4-2 to TRBJ2-1; TRBD2 aligns across 13 bases. CDR3 length equals 16 residues. V lost 2 bases to trimming and J lost 5 bases; unmatched junction nucleotides: 3. From germline, CDR1 is LGHNA and CDR2 YNFKEQ. The CDR3 bases are TGTGCCAGCAGCCAACAACTAGCGGGGGGGAACAATGAGCAGTTCTTC. This codes for CASSQQLAGGNNEQFF.

This clone was seen more than once but under ten times. The V and J genes are TRBV5-8 and TRBJ2-5; 11 bases line up with TRBD2. V lost 0 bases to trimming and J lost 4 bases; unmatched junction nucleotides: 2. Per germline, CDR1 SGHTS and CDR2 YDEGEE. The CDR3 sequence is 15 residues long. This CDR3 is CASSLELAGGETQYF. The CDR3 DNA sequence: TGTGCCAGCAGCTTGGAGCTAGCGGGAGGAGAGACCCAGTACTTC.

The J gene is TRBJ2-5, the V gene TRBV29-1, with D maybe TRBD2 (6 bases). Germline V gene data show CDR1 as SQVTM and CDR2 as ANQGSEA. The V and J ends lost 1 base and 2 bases respectively, with 11 bases between them. The CDR3 runs 14 residues. The CDR3 bases are TGCAGCGTTGAAGGTCTCGCGGGGCAAGAGACCCAGTACTTC. The encoded protein is CSVEGLAGQETQYF.

This clone was seen a single time. CDR3 nucleotides: TGCGCCAGCAGGTTGAACAGGGGCGACTATGGCTACACCTTC. Its translation is CASRLNRGDYGYTF. This rearrangement joins TRBV5-1 to TRBJ1-2; 7 nucleotides agree with TRBD1. Germline CDR1 and CDR2: SGHRS and YFSETQ. Trimming cost V 5 bases and J 3 bases; bases outside gene matches: 7. The CDR3 covers 14 residues.

This rearrangement joins TRBV28 to TRBJ2-6; 8 bases align to TRBD1. The CDR3 is 17 residues long. CDR1 and CDR2 (germline): MDHEN, SYDVKM. Unmatched junction bases numbered 7, after V lost 4 bases and J lost 2 bases. The CDR3 DNA sequence: TGTGCCAGCAGTTCGCGGACAGGGCTCGCTGGGGCCAACGTCCTGACTTTC. Translation: CASSSRTGLAGANVLTF.

The chain has TRBV7-2 and TRBJ2-5, with TRBD2 identical over 9 bases. This CDR3 contains 16 residues. V was pared by 5 bases and J by 5 bases, with 12 bases of the junction left unmatched. Germline assignment: CDR1 SGHTA and CDR2 FQGNSA. The CDR3 loop is CASSPQLASGGETQYF. The CDR3 DNA reads TGTGCCAGCAGCCCCCAGCTCGCCAGCGGGGGGGAGACCCAGTACTTC.

The table lists this clone with a few counts. The gene calls are TRBV2 and TRBJ2-7, with 9 bases fitting TRBD1. Germline CDR1 and CDR2: SNHLY and FYNNEI. The CDR3 length is 14 residues. V was pared by 11 bases and J by 0 bases, with 8 bases of the junction left unmatched. The CDR3, as DNA: TGTGCCTCACGGGACAGGGTAAACTCCTACGAGCAGTACTTC. Protein: CASRDRVNSYEQYF.

This clone came up a few times. The genes are TRBV7-2 and TRBJ2-7, with 9 bases that match TRBD1. The length of the CDR3 is 16 residues. V gave up 4 bases and J gave up 0 bases; unmatched junction bases: 7. Germline V gives CDR1 SGHTA, CDR2 FQGNSA. CDR3 loop: CASSSPGTGSSYEQYF. The CDR3 DNA reads as TGTGCCAGCAGCTCACCCGGGACAGGGAGCTCCTACGAGCAGTACTTC.

The chain carries TRBV29-1 and TRBJ2-2; 8 nucleotides align to TRBD1. The V gene's germline CDR1 is SQVTM and CDR2 ANQGSEA. The CDR3 contains 14 residues. V was pared by 4 bases and J by 4 bases, with 5 bases of the junction left unmatched. The CDR3 sequence: CSVGQGAGTGELFF. The CDR3 DNA reads TGCAGCGTTGGCCAGGGGGCTGGCACCGGGGAGCTGTTTTTT.

The chain employs TRBV30 and TRBJ2-1, with TRBD2 matching 8 bases. The germline CDR1 and CDR2 sequences are GTSNPN and SVGIG (reference sequence). J lost 9 bases, V lost 2 bases, and 12 bases had no gene match. This CDR3 spans 15 amino acids. The DNA for the CDR3 is TGTGCCTGGAGTCGGGGGACTAGTAACACTCCTGAGCAGTTCTTC. Its protein is CAWSRGTSNTPEQFF.

This clone has more than one count but fewer than ten. The genes are TRBV10-3 and TRBJ2-2, with a possible D match to TRBD2 (5 bases). From germline, CDR1 is ENHRY and CDR2 SYGVKD. The CDR3 loop spans 12 amino acids. V lost 5 bases, J lost 7 bases, and 8 bases lay in between. The CDR3 protein is CAISLAVGELFF. CDR3 DNA: TGTGCCATCAGTCTAGCAGTCGGGGAGCTGTTTTTT.

The rearrangement uses TRBV10-3 and TRBJ1-1, with 7 bases matching TRBD1. The germline V gene has CDR1 ENHRY and CDR2 SYGVKD. The J segment lost 1 base and the V segment lost 4 bases, leaving 3 bases of the junction unmatched. The CDR3 contains 14 residues. CDR3 loop: CAISVQGQNTEAFF. In DNA form, the CDR3 reads TGTGCCATCAGTGTACAGGGGCAGAACACTGAAGCTTTCTTT.

CDR3 coding DNA: TGTGCCAGCAGCTCCAGGACAGGGACGACTGAAGCTTTCTTT. Amino acids: CASSSRTGTTEAFF. V usage is TRBV7-2 and J usage is TRBJ1-1; 8 positions match TRBD1. The V gene's germline CDR1 is SGHTA and CDR2 FQGNSA. The CDR3 covers 14 residues. The V gene end was trimmed by 4 bases and the J gene end by 5 bases; junction bases not matched to a gene: 6. Full variable domain (missing parts from reference TRBV7-2 and TRBJ1-1): GAGVSQSPSNKVTEKGKDVELRCDPISGHTALYWYRQSLGQGLEFLIYFQGNSAPDKSGLPSDRFSAERTGGSVSTLTIQRTQQEDSAVYLCASSSRTGTTEAFFGQGTRLTVV.

The table lists this clone with a few counts. V gene TRBV5-1 combines with J gene TRBJ1-2; 7 bases are a match to TRBD1. The V gene's germline CDR1 is SGHRS and CDR2 YFSETQ. V was clipped by 0 bases and J by 6 bases; unmatched bases: 5. The CDR3 is made up of 14 amino acids. The CDR3 DNA is TGCGCCAGCAGCTTGGGAAGGGGGCAGGATGGCTACACCTTC. Its protein product is CASSLGRGQDGYTF.

The chain combines TRBV6-4 with TRBJ1-2; D unclear. V lost 0 bases and J lost 2, with 19 bases in between. Germline V gene sequence: CDR1 MRHNA, CDR2 SNTAGT. CDR3 length: 18 residues. The CDR3, as DNA: TGTGCCAGCAGTGACTCGAGTCGGCAGGTCGGCGGGAACTATGGCTACACCTTC. Its translation is CASSDSSRQVGGNYGYTF.